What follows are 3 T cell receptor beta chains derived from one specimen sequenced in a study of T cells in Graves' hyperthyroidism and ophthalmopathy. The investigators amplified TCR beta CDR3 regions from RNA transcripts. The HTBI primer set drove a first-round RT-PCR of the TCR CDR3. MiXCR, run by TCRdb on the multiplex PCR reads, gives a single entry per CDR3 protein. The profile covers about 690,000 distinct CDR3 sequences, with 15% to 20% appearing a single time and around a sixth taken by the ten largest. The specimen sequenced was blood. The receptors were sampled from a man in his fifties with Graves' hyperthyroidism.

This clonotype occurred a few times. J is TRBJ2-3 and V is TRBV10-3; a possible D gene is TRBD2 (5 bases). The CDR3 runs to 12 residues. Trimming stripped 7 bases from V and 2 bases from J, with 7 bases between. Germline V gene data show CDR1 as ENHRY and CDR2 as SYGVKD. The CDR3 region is CAITTNTDTQYF. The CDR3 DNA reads TGTGCCATCACGACTAACACAGATACGCAGTATTTT.

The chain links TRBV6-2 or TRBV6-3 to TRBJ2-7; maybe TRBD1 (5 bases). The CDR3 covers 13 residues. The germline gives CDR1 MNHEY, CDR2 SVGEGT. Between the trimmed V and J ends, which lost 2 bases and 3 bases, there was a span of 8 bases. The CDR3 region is CASSYDSIYEQYF. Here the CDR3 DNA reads TGTGCCAGCAGTTACGACAGCATCTACGAGCAGTACTTC.

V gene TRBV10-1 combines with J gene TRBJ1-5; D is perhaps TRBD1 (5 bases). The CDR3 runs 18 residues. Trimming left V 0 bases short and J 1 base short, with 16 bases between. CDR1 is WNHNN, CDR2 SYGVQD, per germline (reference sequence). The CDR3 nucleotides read TGCGCCAGCAGTGAGTCCAGGGACTTGACTTTAAGCAATCAGCCCCAGCATTTT. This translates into CASSESRDLTLSNQPQHF.